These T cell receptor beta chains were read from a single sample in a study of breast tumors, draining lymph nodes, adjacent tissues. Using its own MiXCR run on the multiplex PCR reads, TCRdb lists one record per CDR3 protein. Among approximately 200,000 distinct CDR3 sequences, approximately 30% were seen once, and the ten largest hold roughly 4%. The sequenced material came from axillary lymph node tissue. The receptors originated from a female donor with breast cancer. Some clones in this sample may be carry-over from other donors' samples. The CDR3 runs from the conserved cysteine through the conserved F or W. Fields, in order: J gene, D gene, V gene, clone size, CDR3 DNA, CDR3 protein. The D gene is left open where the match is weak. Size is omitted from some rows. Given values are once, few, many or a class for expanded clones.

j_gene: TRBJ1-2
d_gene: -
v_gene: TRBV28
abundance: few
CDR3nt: TGTGCCAGCAGTTTATACGCAGAGCCGAACGGGGGCTACACCTTC
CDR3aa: CASSLYAEPNGGYTF

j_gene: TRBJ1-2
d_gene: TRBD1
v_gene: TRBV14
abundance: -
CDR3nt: TGTGCCAGCAGCTCCGTAGGACAGGGAAAATACTATGGCTACACCTTC
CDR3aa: CASSSVGQGKYYGYTF

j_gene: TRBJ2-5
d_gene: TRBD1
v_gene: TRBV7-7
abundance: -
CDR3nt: TGTGCTAGCAGCCCCTTCGACAGGGGAGTGACCCAGTACTTC
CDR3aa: CASSPFDRGVTQYF

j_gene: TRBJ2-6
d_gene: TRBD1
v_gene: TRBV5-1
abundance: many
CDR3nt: TGCGCCAGCAGGACCGGGACAGGGTCTTCTGGGGCCAACGTCCTGACTTTC
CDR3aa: CASRTGTGSSGANVLTF

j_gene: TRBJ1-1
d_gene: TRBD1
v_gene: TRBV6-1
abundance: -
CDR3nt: TGTGCCAGCAGTGAAGATGGCAGGGGGGGAACTGAAGCTTTCTTT
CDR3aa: CASSEDGRGGTEAFF

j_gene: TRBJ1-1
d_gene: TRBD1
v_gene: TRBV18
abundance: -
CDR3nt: TGTGCCAGCTCACCTCAGGACAGGGGGCTTGCTTTCTTT
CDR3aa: CASSPQDRGLAFF

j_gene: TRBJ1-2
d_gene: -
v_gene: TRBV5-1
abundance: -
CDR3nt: TGCGCCAGCTCTACTCAAGGGACAAACTCCTATGGCTACACCTTC
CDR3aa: CASSTQGTNSYGYTF

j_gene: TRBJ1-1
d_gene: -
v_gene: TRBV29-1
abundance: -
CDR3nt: TGCAGCGTTGAAGACCTTCAAGGGGATGAAGCTTTCTTT
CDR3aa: CSVEDLQGDEAFF

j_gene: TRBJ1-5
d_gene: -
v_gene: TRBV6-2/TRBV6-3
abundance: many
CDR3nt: TGTGCCAGCAGTTACGTAAGTCAGCCCCAGCATTTT
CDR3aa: CASSYVSQPQHF

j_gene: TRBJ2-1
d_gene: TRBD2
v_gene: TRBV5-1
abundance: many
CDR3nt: TGCGCCAGCAGCTTAAGACTCTTAGGACTAGCGGGAGGAAACAATGAGCAGTTCTTC
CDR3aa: CASSLRLLGLAGGNNEQFF

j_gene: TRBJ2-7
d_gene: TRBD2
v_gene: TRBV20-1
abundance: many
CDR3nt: TGCAGTGCGAGGCCCGGAGGGAGCGGGGCATACGAGCAGTACTTC
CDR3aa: CSARPGGSGAYEQYF

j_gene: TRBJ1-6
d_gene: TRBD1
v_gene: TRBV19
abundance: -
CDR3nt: TGTGCCAGTAAGGCTTTGGACAGGAGCAAGAGACCCCTCCACTTT
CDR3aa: CASKALDRSKRPLHF

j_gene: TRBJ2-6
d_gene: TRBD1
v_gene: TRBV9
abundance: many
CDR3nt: TGTGCCAGCAGCCCACAAGCAGGGGGCGCTGGGGCCAACGTCCTGACTTTC
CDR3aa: CASSPQAGGAGANVLTF

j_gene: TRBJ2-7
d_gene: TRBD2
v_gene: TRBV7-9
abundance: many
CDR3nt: TGTGCCAGCAGCCTAGCGGGGGGTACCTCCTACGAGCAGTACTTC
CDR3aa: CASSLAGGTSYEQYF

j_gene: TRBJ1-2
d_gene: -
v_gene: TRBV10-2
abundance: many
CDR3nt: TGCGCCAGCAGTGAGTCCGGAGAAAGGCTCTATGGCTACACCTTC
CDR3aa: CASSESGERLYGYTF